What follows is one T cell receptor (beta chain) and its context. Its antigen is as yet unknown. Sequencing used immunoSEQ multiplex PCR; TCRdb keeps in-frame clones, though not all of them. Of about 85,000 clones in the sample, roughly 87% were seen once. Prior autoimmune disease or systemic immunosuppression barred patients. This specimen belongs to a study of OX40 agonist ivuxolimab in advanced cancers. Study results and caveats: Partly responding patients at 0.1-3.0 mg/kg showed some of the smallest clonal expansion. It was also the case that some nonresponders had low normalized T-cell clonal expansion.

The TCR originated in an adult with an advanced solid tumor such as melanoma, head and neck, liver or kidney cancer. Sequenced here: CD4+ or CD8+ T cells sorted from blood, sampled in a trial of the OX40 agonist ivuxolimab.

The CDR3: CASRRQGANEQYF. The CDR3 DNA is TGTGCCAGCAGAAGACAGGGGGCCAACGAGCAGTACTTC. The chain combines TRBV14 with TRBJ2-7, with 10 positions matching TRBD1. The J segment lost 5 bases and the V segment lost 6 bases, leaving 4 bases of the junction unmatched. The CDR3 has 13 residues. From germline, CDR1 is SGHDN and CDR2 FVKESK.